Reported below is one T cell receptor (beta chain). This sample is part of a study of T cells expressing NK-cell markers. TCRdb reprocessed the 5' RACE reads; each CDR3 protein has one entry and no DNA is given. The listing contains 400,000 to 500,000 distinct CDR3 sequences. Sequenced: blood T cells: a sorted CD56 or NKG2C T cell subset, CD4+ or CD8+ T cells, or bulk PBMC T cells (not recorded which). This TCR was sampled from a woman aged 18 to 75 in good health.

CDR3 loop: CASSLRLAGDTQYF. The J gene is TRBJ2-3, the V gene TRBV12-3 or TRBV12-4; TCRdb outputs TRBD2, but without DNA this stays unchecked. This CDR3 contains 14 residues.